This TCR beta chain was profiled in a study of blood T cell repertoires in COVID-19. Study information: Sources were T cells, B-cell-depleted T cells, or PBMCs; the material itself was cDNA or gDNA.

This clone has just one count. Study members were between roughly 18 and 100 years old and lived in around 24 US regions. The authors' processing: The authors estimated nucleated cell counts from reference gene primer amplification. Using immunoSEQ multiplex PCR, the repertoire was profiled, and TCRdb retains in-frame clones only, with some absent. V and J calls and clone size are as listed in that table; D and trimming were resolved from the DNA. The sample yields 300,000 to 400,000 clones, 86% seen once. V was clipped by 0 bases and J by 1 base, with 10 bases between them. Germline lookup yields CDR1 ENHRY and CDR2 SYGVKD. There are 16 residues in the CDR3.

The chain is built from TRBV10-3 and TRBJ2-1; D is perhaps TRBD1 (5 bases). Input material: PBMCs or T cells enriched from blood (not recorded which). The TCR originated in a woman between 40 and 50 years old with acute COVID-19. The chain's CDR3 is CAISESRGSSYNEQFF. The CDR3 region has the DNA TGTGCCATCAGTGAGTCTAGGGGCTCTTCCTACAATGAGCAGTTCTTC.